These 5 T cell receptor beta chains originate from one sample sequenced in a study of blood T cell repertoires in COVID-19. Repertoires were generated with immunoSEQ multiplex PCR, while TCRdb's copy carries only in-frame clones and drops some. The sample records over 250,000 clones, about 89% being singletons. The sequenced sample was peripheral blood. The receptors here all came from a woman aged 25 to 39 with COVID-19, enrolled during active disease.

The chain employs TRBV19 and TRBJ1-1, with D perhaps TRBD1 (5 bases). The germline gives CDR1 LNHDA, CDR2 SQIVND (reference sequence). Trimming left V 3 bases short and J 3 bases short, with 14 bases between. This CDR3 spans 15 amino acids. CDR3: CASSIGTRSDTEAFF. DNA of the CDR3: TGTGCCAGTAGTATCGGGACTAGGTCCGACACTGAAGCTTTCTTT.

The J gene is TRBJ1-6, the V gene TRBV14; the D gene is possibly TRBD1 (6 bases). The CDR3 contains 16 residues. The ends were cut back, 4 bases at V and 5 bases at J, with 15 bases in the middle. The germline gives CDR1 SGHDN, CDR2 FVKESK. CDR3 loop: CASSLSGTHHNSPLHF. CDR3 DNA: TGTGCCAGCAGCCTTTCCGGGACACATCATAATTCACCCCTCCACTTT.

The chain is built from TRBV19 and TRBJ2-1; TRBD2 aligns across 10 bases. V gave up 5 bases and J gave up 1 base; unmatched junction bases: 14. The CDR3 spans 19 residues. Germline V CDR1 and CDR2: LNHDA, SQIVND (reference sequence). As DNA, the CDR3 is TGTGCCAGTAGTCCCTCAGGGAGCGGGAGGGGTTATTCCTACAATGAGCAGTTCTTC. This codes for CASSPSGSGRGYSYNEQFF.

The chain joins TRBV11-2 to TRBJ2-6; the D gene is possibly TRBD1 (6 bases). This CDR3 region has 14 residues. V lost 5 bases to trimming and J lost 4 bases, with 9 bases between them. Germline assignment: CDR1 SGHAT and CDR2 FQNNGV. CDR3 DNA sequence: TGTGCCAGCAGCGCAGGGGCCGGGGCCAACGTCCTGACTTTC. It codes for CASSAGAGANVLTF.

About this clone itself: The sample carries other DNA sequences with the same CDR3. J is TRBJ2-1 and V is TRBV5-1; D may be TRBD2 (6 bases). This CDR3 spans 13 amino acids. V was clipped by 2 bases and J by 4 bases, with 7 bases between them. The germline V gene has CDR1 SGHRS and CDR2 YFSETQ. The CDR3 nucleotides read TGCGCCAGCAGCTTCCTAGCGTACAATGAGCAGTTCTTC. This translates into CASSFLAYNEQFF.